Following are 31 T cell receptor beta chains from one sample sequenced in a study of regulatory T cells in long-lasting Graves disease. Time point denoted: persistent/refractory GD, antithyroid drugs over 5 years with positive TRAb. RNA isolated from PBMCs was used to make the TCR library. The TCR beta library used iRepertoire HTBI primers with Arm-PCR amplification of CDR3. From the multiplex PCR reads, TCRdb called clonotypes with MiXCR, one entry per CDR3 protein. This sample carries about 460,000 distinct CDR3 sequences, 22% of them seen once, and the ten largest clones take roughly 14%. Sequencing was performed on peripheral blood mononuclear cells (PBMCs), taken when the disease was refractory, from a patient treated with antithyroid drugs. The receptors stem from a female donor with Graves disease.

The table lists this clonotype with many counts. This chain uses TRBV27 with TRBJ2-5; D may be TRBD1 (5 bases). V dropped 8 bases and J dropped 3 bases, with 10 bases sitting between them. In germline, CDR1 is MNHEY, CDR2 SMNVEV (reference sequence). This CDR3 spans 12 amino acids. The CDR3 here is CASGYRKETQYF. The CDR3 nucleotides read TGTGCCAGCGGGTACAGGAAAGAGACCCAGTACTTC.

This clonotype was seen ten or more times. The rearrangement joins TRBV20-1 to TRBJ1-1; D remains unclear. CDR1 is DFQATT, CDR2 SNEGSKA, per germline (reference sequence). The CDR3 spans 13 residues. The germline V and J ends were trimmed by 5 bases and 1 base, with 11 bases remaining between them. CDR3 bases: TGCAGTGCTCTGGGCCCCTCGAACACTGAAGCTTTCTTT. Encoded protein: CSALGPSNTEAFF.

This chain connects TRBV27 to TRBJ1-1, with D possibly matching TRBD1 (6 bases). Germline values: CDR1 MNHEY, CDR2 SMNVEV (reference sequence). This CDR3 comprises 14 residues. Trimming left V 1 base short and J 3 bases short, with 9 bases between. The CDR3 DNA is TGTGCCAGCAGTTTATACGCAGGGGACACTGAAGCTTTCTTT. As protein: CASSLYAGDTEAFF.

In its sample, this clonotype was seen many times. The junction departs from germline at one end; a sequencing error may be responsible. The chain links TRBV20-1 to TRBJ1-4; no clear D. Germline CDR1 is DFQATT and CDR2 is SNEGSKA (reference sequence). The CDR3 is made up of 13 amino acids. CDR3 residues: CSARRQSNEKLFF. In nucleotides, the CDR3 is TGCAGCGCTAGGCGTCAGAGTAATGAAAAACTGTTTTTT.

This clonotype has ten or more counts. V gene TRBV29-1 combines with J gene TRBJ2-7; tentative D call: TRBD1 (6 bases). Germline CDR1 reads SQVTM; CDR2 reads ANQGSEA. V was trimmed by 1 base and J by 4 bases, leaving 14 bases between them. The CDR3 consists of 14 residues. The CDR3 region is CSVEGGQGRYEQYF. As DNA, the CDR3 is TGCAGCGTTGAAGGGGGGCAGGGAAGGTACGAGCAGTACTTC.

The CDR3 coding sequence is TGTGCCAGCAGCCTCTTCGGACGGGACACGAGGGGCACCGGGGAGCTGTTTTTT. Its protein is CASSLFGRDTRGTGELFF. The chain recombines TRBV28 with TRBJ2-2, with D possibly being TRBD1 (6 bases). Germline loops: CDR1 MDHEN, CDR2 SYDVKM. The length of the CDR3 is 18 residues. V was trimmed by 6 bases and J by 4 bases, leaving 24 bases between them.

This clonotype was counted ten times or more. This chain uses TRBV28 with TRBJ1-5; TRBD1 matches 8 bases. This CDR3 comprises 16 residues. The germline V gene encodes CDR1 MDHEN and CDR2 SYDVKM. V was pared by 5 bases and J by 1 base, with 7 bases of the junction left unmatched. The CDR3 bases are TGTGCCAGCAGTGTACCAGGGGGCTGGAGCAATCAGCCCCAGCATTTT. Translated: CASSVPGGWSNQPQHF.

This rearrangement joins TRBV2 to TRBJ2-1, with 7 positions matching TRBD2. This CDR3 comprises 15 residues. After removal of 6 bases from V and 3 bases from J, the junction contained 8 bases not matched to a gene. Germline CDR1 and CDR2: SNHLY and FYNNEI. CDR3 sequence reads: CASRGKASGYNEQFF. The CDR3 coding sequence is TGTGCCAGCAGGGGGAAGGCTAGCGGCTACAATGAGCAGTTCTTC.

This clonotype was recorded a few times. The gene calls are TRBV29-1 and TRBJ1-2; no clear D gene. V was shortened by 4 bases and J by 0 bases, with 3 bases between the two germline ends. CDR3 length equals 11 residues. Looked up from germline, CDR1 is SQVTM and CDR2 is ANQGSEA. The CDR3 DNA reads as TGCAGCGTTGCGGCTAACTATGGCTACACCTTC. Protein: CSVAANYGYTF.

In its sample, this clonotype was seen many times. The V call is TRBV7-8, the J call TRBJ1-2; D might be TRBD1 (6 bases). This CDR3 contains 17 residues. Germline CDR1 reads SGHVS; CDR2 reads FQNEAQ. Trimming took off 1 base at V and 4 bases at J, with 19 bases between the two ends. CDR3 bases: TGTGCCAGCAGCTTAGGCCCAGCGCGACAGGCCCCCTATGGCTACACCTTC. Translated: CASSLGPARQAPYGYTF.

This sequence joins TRBV6-1 and TRBJ2-7; D is perhaps TRBD2 (5 bases). The CDR3 extends over 11 amino acids. The V end lost 3 bases, the J end lost 6 bases, and 6 bases lay between the germline ends. From germline, CDR1 is MNHNS and CDR2 SASEGT. The CDR3 DNA sequence: TGTGCCAGCAGTGAGGGGAGCGAGCAGTACTTC. This translates into CASSEGSEQYF.

This clonotype was detected once. With a much larger clone just one base away, this may be a read error. Likely a read error: the CDR3 ends without its conserved phenylalanine or tryptophan. The gene calls are TRBV12-3 or TRBV12-4 and TRBJ1-2; no firm D call. This CDR3 region has 13 residues. The ends were cut back, 1 base at V and 6 bases at J, with 9 bases in the middle. DNA of the CDR3: TGTGCCAGCAGTTTAGGGCCAGCAAATGGCTACACCCTC. It encodes CASSLGPANGYTL.

The chain recombines TRBV12-3 or TRBV12-4 with TRBJ2-7, with 8 bases fitting TRBD1. With V trimmed by 6 bases and J by 5 bases, 6 bases remained unmatched. The CDR3 contains 13 residues. The CDR3 loop reads CASRRQGFNEQYF. In nucleotides, the CDR3 is TGTGCCAGCAGAAGACAGGGGTTCAACGAGCAGTACTTC.

This clonotype was observed many times. The chain is built from TRBV2 and TRBJ2-5, with unresolved D. The ends were cut back, 8 bases at V and 6 bases at J, with 19 bases in the middle. CDR1 and CDR2 (germline): SNHLY, FYNNEI. CDR3 length equals 14 residues. This chain's CDR3 is CASLSEEWEKTQYF. The DNA for the CDR3 is TGTGCCAGCCTGAGTGAAGAGTGGGAAAAGACCCAGTACTTC.

The V call is TRBV12-3 or TRBV12-4, the J call TRBJ2-1; 7 nucleotides align to TRBD2. The CDR3 has 14 amino acids. Germline trimming cut 3 bases from V and 3 bases from J; bases unmatched to any gene: 2. CDR3 bases: TGTGCCAGCAGTTTGGCTAGCGGCTACAATGAGCAGTTCTTC. Its protein is CASSLASGYNEQFF.

This clonotype was counted many times. The chain recombines TRBV28 with TRBJ2-1, with D possibly being TRBD1 or TRBD2 (6 bases each). Germline loops: CDR1 MDHEN, CDR2 SYDVKM. CDR3 length equals 16 residues. V was clipped by 3 bases and J by 0 bases, with 12 bases between them. Here the CDR3 DNA reads TGTGCCAGCAGTTTTAGGAGGGGGAGCTCCTACAATGAGCAGTTCTTC. Its protein is CASSFRRGSSYNEQFF. Together with reference TRBV28 and TRBJ2-1, the CDR3 gives the full variable domain: DVKVTQSSRYLVKRTGEKVFLECVQDMDHENMFWYRQDPGLGLRLIYFSYDVKMKEKGDIPEGYSVSREKKERFSLILESASTNQTSMYLCASSFRRGSSYNEQFFGPGTRLTVL.

The chain links TRBV6-1 to TRBJ2-5; 8 bases agree with TRBD2. The DNA end favors TRBJ2-1, so the J call may be wrong. The CDR3 is 13 residues long. Germline CDR1 and CDR2: MNHNS and SASEGT. Here the CDR3 DNA reads TGTGCCAGCAGGCGGGGGGCTTACAATGAGCAGTTCTTC. It codes for CASRRGAYNEQFF.

This clonotype was found many times. V gene TRBV12-3 or TRBV12-4 combines with J gene TRBJ2-5; no clear D. This CDR3 has 14 amino acids. V shed 2 bases and J shed 2 bases, with 9 bases lying between them. The chain's CDR3 is CASSLKQTQETQYF. Written as DNA, the CDR3 is TGTGCCAGCAGTTTAAAACAGACTCAAGAGACCCAGTACTTC.

This clonotype was counted many times. At one end the junction does not follow the germline gene, possibly because of a read error. The V gene is TRBV7-2, the J gene TRBJ2-7; 9 bases line up with TRBD1. The CDR3 consists of 13 residues. CDR1 and CDR2 from the germline V gene are SGHTA and FQGNSA. The CDR3 protein is CASRLGTGREQYF. The CDR3 nucleotides are TGTGCCAGCAGGTTAGGGACAGGGCGAGAGCAGTACTTC.

This clonotype was seen at least ten times. The chain combines TRBV5-1 with TRBJ1-1, with D unresolved. V lost 0 bases to trimming and J lost 1 base, with 10 bases between them. The germline gives CDR1 SGHRS, CDR2 YFSETQ. There are 15 residues in the CDR3. CDR3 amino acids: CASSLVGTQNTEAFF. CDR3 in DNA: TGCGCCAGCAGCTTGGTTGGCACCCAGAACACTGAAGCTTTCTTT.

This clonotype was seen only a few times. The gene calls are TRBV9 and TRBJ2-7; 12 nucleotides line up with TRBD1. V shed 3 bases and J 5 bases; nucleotides not matched to a gene: 6. CDR1 and CDR2 from the germline V gene are SGDLS and YYNGEE. The CDR3 contains 15 residues. CDR3 sequence (DNA): TGTGCCAGCAGCGAAACTGGGACAGGGGGCGACGAGCAGTACTTC. Its protein is CASSETGTGGDEQYF. The full variable domain, in which reference TRBV9 and TRBJ2-7 provide the parts outside the CDR3, is DSGVTQTPKHLITATGQRVTLRCSPRSGDLSVYWYQQSLDQGLQFLIQYYNGEERAKGNILERFSAQQFPDLHSELNLSSLELGDSALYFCASSETGTGGDEQYFGPGTRLTVT.

The CDR3 nucleotides are TGTGCCAGCCAGGGCCCGCGTGAGTACTTC. Translated, it gives CASQGPREYF. The chain uses TRBV28 and TRBJ2-7; TRBD1 might be the D (5 bases). Germline V gene data show CDR1 as MDHEN and CDR2 as SYDVKM. This CDR3 has 10 amino acids. V was pared by 8 bases and J by 11 bases, with 13 bases between.

With regard to this clonotype: Being one base from a much bigger clone, this may be a read error. The chain couples TRBV2 to TRBJ1-6, with D possibly TRBD1 on 6 matching bases. Germline V lookup: CDR1 SNHLY, CDR2 FYNNEI. The CDR3 is 13 residues long. With 11 bases removed from V and 10 bases from J, the gap between germline ends came to 18 bases. The CDR3 protein is CAGGGRAGSPLHF. DNA of the CDR3: TGTGCCGGGGGGGGCAGGGCTGGGTCACCCCTCCACTTT.

This clonotype was observed at least ten times. The chain has TRBV12-3 or TRBV12-4 and TRBJ1-5; D uncertain. V lost 6 bases and J lost 0, with 12 bases in between. The CDR3 spans 15 residues. The CDR3 nucleotides are TGTGCCAGCAGAGACCGAATCAATAGCAATCAGCCCCAGCATTTT. Protein product: CASRDRINSNQPQHF.

V is TRBV27 and J is TRBJ2-7; 8 bases agree with TRBD1. After removal of 3 bases from V and 2 bases from J, the junction contained 6 bases not matched to a gene. This CDR3 is 15 amino acids long. CDR1 MNHEY and CDR2 SMNVEV come from the germline V gene (reference sequence). CDR3 sequence reads: CASSFGNRGTYEQYF. The CDR3 DNA sequence: TGTGCCAGCAGTTTTGGAAACAGGGGGACCTACGAGCAGTACTTC.

This clonotype was seen at least ten times. V usage is TRBV20-1 and J usage is TRBJ2-7, with D perhaps matching TRBD2 (5 bases). V lost 4 bases to trimming and J lost 3 bases, with 19 bases between them. The CDR3 has 15 residues. Per germline, CDR1 DFQATT and CDR2 SNEGSKA (reference sequence). CDR3 in amino acids: CSAIEGEDSHYEQYF. In DNA, the CDR3 is TGCAGTGCTATTGAGGGAGAGGACTCCCACTACGAGCAGTACTTC.

Only one count was recorded for this clonotype. The genes are TRBV7-8 and TRBJ1-1; 8 nucleotides line up with TRBD1. CDR1 is SGHVS and CDR2 is FQNEAQ in the germline V gene. The CDR3 runs to 13 residues. Trimming cost V 5 bases and J 7 bases; bases outside gene matches: 6. CDR3 coding DNA: TGTGCCAGCAGCATAGACAGGGGACGTGAAGCTTTCTTT. Amino acid sequence: CASSIDRGREAFF.

This clonotype was seen a single time. This may be a read error, as it is one base from a much larger clone. Since the CDR3 does not end with the conserved phenylalanine or tryptophan, this likely comes from a read error. CDR3 nucleotide sequence: TGTGCCAGCAGGCACAGGGGTGCAACTAATGAAAAACTGTTTCTT. The encoded protein is CASRHRGATNEKLFL. The V and J genes are TRBV7-8 and TRBJ1-4, with 7 bases matching TRBD1. The V segment lost 6 bases and the J segment 0 bases; nucleotides outside the gene matches: 4. Per germline, CDR1 SGHVS and CDR2 FQNEAQ. The CDR3 is 15 residues long.

This clonotype has just a few counts. The V and J genes are TRBV2 and TRBJ2-3; TRBD2 is a possible D gene (7 bases). Trimming shortened V by 1 base and J by 2 bases, and 13 bases separated the two germline ends. This CDR3 spans 16 amino acids. Germline assignment: CDR1 SNHLY and CDR2 FYNNEI. The CDR3 DNA reads as TGTGCCAGCAGTGAAGAGGGAGGGGGTAACACAGATACGCAGTATTTT. Amino acid sequence: CASSEEGGGNTDTQYF.

This clonotype was observed a handful of times. The chain couples TRBV7-2 to TRBJ1-6; 9 bases are shared with TRBD1. This CDR3 spans 15 amino acids. V lost 5 bases and J lost 8; bases outside the gene matches: 7. Germline V lookup: CDR1 SGHTA, CDR2 FQGNSA. For the CDR3, the DNA is TGTGCCAGCAGCACCCACCGGGACAGGGATTCACCCCTCCACTTT. Amino acids: CASSTHRDRDSPLHF.

V usage is TRBV5-1 and J usage is TRBJ1-4, with D perhaps matching TRBD1 (5 bases). V was cut by 4 bases and J by 6 bases, with 13 bases left in between. The CDR3 consists of 14 residues. CDR1 and CDR2 (germline): SGHRS, YFSETQ. CDR3 sequence (DNA): TGCGCCAGCAGCCCCGGGGACCGCGATGAAAAACTGTTTTTT. Translated, it gives CASSPGDRDEKLFF.